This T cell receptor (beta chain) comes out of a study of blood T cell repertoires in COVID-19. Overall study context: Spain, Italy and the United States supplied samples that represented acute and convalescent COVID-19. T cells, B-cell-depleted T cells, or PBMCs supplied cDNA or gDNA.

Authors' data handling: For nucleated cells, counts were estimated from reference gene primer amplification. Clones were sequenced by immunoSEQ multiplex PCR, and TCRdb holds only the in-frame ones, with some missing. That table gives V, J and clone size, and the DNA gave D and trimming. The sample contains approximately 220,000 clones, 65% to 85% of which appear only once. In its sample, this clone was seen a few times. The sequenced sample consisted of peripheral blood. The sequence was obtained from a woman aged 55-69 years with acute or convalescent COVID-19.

CDR3 sequence: CASSPPTVMNTEAFF. CDR3 in DNA: TGTGCCAGCAGCCCCCCGACAGTCATGAACACTGAAGCTTTCTTT. This chain connects TRBV9 to TRBJ1-1; tentatively, D is TRBD1 (5 bases). Germline V CDR1 and CDR2: SGDLS, YYNGEE. This CDR3 is 15 amino acids long. Trimming removed 4 bases from V and 0 bases from J, with 13 bases in between.